This T cell receptor (beta chain) came from a study of beta chain features in type 1 diabetes. This CDR3 comprises 13 residues. Losses at the gene ends were 6 bases for V and 5 bases for J; bases not matched to a gene: 4. CDR1 and CDR2 from the germline V gene are LNHDA and SQIVND (reference sequence). All of the isolated RNA was reverse transcribed, so expressed TCRB transcripts were sequenced. Method: immunoSEQ multiplex PCR; TCRdb's copy keeps in-frame clones and lacks some. This sample has hundreds of thousands of clones, with roughly 12% found just once. The sequencing sample was made of naive CD4+ T cells from blood. The clonotype was recovered from a man in his late teens or twenties in good health. The chain couples TRBV19 to TRBJ1-2; 9 nucleotides align to TRBD1. The CDR3 reads CASSGQGRYGYTF. DNA of the CDR3: TGTGCCAGTAGCGGACAGGGGAGATATGGCTACACCTTC.